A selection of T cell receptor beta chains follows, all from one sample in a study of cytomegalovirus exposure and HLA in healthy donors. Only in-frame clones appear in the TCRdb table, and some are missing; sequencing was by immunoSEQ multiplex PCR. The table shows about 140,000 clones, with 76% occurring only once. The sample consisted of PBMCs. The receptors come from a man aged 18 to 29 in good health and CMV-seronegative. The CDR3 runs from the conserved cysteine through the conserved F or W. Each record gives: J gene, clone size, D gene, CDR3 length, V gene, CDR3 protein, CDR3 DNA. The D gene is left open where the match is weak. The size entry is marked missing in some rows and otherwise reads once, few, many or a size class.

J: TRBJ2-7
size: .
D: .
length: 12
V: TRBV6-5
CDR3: CASSRAYGKQYF
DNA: TGTGCCAGCAGCCGGGCTTACGGGAAGCAGTACTTC

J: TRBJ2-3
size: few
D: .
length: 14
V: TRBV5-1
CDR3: CASSQGAGTDTQYF
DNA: TGCGCCAGCAGTCAGGGCGCTGGGACAGATACGCAGTATTTT

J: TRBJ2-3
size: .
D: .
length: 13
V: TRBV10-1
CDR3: CASSEQVSDTQYF
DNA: TGCGCCAGCAGTGAGCAGGTATCAGATACGCAGTATTTT

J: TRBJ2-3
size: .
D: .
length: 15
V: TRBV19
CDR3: CASSGQGQPTDTQYF
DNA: TGTGCCAGTAGTGGCCAGGGGCAACCCACAGATACGCAGTATTTT

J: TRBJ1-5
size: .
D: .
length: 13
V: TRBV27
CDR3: CASSSSTEQPQHF
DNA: TGTGCCAGCAGTTCCTCAACAGAACAGCCCCAGCATTTT

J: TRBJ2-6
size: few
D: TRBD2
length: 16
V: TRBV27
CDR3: CARTPTGGSGANVLTF
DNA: TGTGCCAGAACCCCAACGGGGGGCTCTGGGGCCAACGTCCTGACTTTC

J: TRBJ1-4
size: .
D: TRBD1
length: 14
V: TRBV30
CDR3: CAWTSDRGEEKLFF
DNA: TGTGCCTGGACCTCGGACAGGGGGGAGGAAAAACTGTTTTTT

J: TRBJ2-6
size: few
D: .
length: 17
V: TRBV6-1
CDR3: CASSEARQASGANVLTF
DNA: TGTGCCAGCAGTGAAGCCCGACAAGCCTCTGGGGCCAACGTCCTGACTTTC

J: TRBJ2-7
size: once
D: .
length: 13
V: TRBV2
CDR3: CASSQTYRAEQYF
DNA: TGTGCCAGCAGTCAGACATACAGGGCCGAGCAGTACTTC

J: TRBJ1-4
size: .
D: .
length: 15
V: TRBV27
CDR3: CASSLSRAPLGKLFF
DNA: TGTGCCAGCAGTCTCTCGCGGGCCCCTCTTGGAAAACTGTTTTTT

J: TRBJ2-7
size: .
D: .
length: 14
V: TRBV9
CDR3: CASSADSLSYEQYF
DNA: TGTGCCAGCAGCGCGGACAGTCTATCCTACGAGCAGTACTTC

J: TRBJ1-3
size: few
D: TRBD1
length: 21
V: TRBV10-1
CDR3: CASSESPTDRVSCYSGNTIYF
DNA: TGCGCCAGCAGTGAGTCACCCACGGACAGGGTAAGCTGCTACTCTGGAAACACCATATATTTT

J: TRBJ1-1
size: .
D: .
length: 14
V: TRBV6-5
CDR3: CASKSPGTNTEAFF
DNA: TGTGCCAGCAAGAGCCCAGGGACAAACACTGAAGCTTTCTTT

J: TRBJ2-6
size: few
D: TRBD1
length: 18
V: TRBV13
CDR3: CASMGLPGQLSGANVLTF
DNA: TGTGCCAGCATGGGATTACCGGGACAGCTCTCTGGGGCCAACGTCCTGACTTTC

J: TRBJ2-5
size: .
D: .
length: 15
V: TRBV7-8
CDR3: CASSYDPGSQETQYF
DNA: TGTGCCAGCAGCTACGACCCCGGGTCTCAAGAGACCCAGTACTTC

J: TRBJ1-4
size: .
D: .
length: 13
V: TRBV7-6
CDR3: CASSLRQQVKLFF
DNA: TGTGCCAGCAGCCTCAGACAGCAGGTTAAACTGTTTTTT

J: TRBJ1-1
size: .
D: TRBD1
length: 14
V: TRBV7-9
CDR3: CASGTALSNTEAFF
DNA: TGTGCCAGCGGGACAGCTCTTTCCAACACTGAAGCTTTCTTT

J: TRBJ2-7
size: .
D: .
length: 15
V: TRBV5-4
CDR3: CASSPAGTGIYEQYF
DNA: TGTGCCAGCAGTCCCGCCGGGACTGGAATCTACGAGCAGTACTTC

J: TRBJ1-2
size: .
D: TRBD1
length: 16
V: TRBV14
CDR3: CASRGEGGLFNYGYTF
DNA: TGTGCCAGCAGAGGGGAAGGGGGCTTGTTCAACTATGGCTACACCTTC

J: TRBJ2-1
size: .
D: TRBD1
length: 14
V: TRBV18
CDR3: CASSPGTGAYEQFF
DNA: TGTGCCAGCTCACCCGGGACAGGGGCGTATGAGCAGTTCTTC

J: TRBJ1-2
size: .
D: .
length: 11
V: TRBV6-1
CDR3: CASRRSDGYTF
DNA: TGTGCCAGCAGACGCTCGGATGGCTACACCTTC

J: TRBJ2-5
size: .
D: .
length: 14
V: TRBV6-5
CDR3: CASSSAGTRETQYF
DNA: TGTGCCAGCAGTTCCGCCGGGACAAGGGAGACCCAGTACTTC

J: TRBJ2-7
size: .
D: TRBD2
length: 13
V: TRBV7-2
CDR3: CASSFGGSYEQYF
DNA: TGTGCCAGCAGCTTTGGCGGGAGCTACGAGCAGTACTTC

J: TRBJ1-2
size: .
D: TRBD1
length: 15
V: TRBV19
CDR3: CASSDRVRPQDGYTF
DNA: TGTGCCAGTTCGGACAGGGTGAGGCCCCAGGATGGCTACACCTTC

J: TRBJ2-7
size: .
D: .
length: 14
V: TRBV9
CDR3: CASSVGAGDYEQYF
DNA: TGTGCCAGCAGCGTAGGGGCAGGTGACTACGAGCAGTACTTC

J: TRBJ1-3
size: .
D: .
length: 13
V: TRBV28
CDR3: CASSFRSGNTIYF
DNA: TGTGCCAGCAGTTTCAGATCTGGAAACACCATATATTTT

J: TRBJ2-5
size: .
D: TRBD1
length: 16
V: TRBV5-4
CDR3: CASSPGTVRTGETQYF
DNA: TGTGCCAGCAGCCCTGGGACAGTTCGGACGGGGGAGACCCAGTACTTC

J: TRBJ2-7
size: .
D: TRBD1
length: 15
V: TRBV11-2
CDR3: CASSLGARGTYEQYF
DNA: TGTGCCAGCAGCTTAGGCGCCAGGGGGACCTACGAGCAGTACTTC

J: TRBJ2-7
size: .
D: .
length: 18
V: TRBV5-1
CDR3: CASSLYWGPLLLSYEQYF
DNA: TGCGCCAGCAGCTTGTATTGGGGGCCCTTACTTCTCTCCTACGAGCAGTACTTC

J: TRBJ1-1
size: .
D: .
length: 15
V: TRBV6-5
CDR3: CASSYSGSLNTEAFF
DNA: TGTGCCAGCAGTTACTCTGGGAGCCTTAACACTGAAGCTTTCTTT

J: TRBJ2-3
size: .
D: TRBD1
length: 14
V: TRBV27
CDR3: CASSGQGEADTQYF
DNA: TGTGCCAGCAGCGGACAGGGGGAAGCAGATACGCAGTATTTT

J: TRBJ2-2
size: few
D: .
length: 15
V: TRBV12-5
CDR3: CASGVIGVVTGELFF
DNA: TGTGCTAGTGGTGTGATCGGTGTAGTAACCGGGGAGCTGTTTTTT

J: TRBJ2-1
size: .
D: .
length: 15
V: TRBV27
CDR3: CASSLYRVSYNEQFF
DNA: TGTGCCAGCAGTTTGTACAGGGTCTCCTACAATGAGCAGTTCTTC

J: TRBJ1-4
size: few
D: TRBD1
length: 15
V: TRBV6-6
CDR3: CASRTPTGFGEKLFF
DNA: TGTGCCAGCAGAACCCCGACAGGGTTTGGGGAAAAACTGTTTTTT

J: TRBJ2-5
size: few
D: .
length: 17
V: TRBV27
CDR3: CASSLSGRRGQKETQYF
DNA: TGTGCCAGCAGTTTATCGGGGCGGCGGGGGCAAAAAGAGACCCAGTACTTC

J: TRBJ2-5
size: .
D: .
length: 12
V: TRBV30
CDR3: CAWRETEETQYF
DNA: TGTGCCTGGAGAGAAACAGAAGAGACCCAGTACTTC